The clone carrying this T cell receptor beta chain was detected a few times. What it recognizes is unknown. Unique molecular identifiers were in the cDNA, with template-switch universal primer binding. TCRdb ran MiXCR on the 5' RACE reads and lists one entry per CDR3 protein. Among 600,000 to 850,000 distinct CDR3 sequences listed, 15% to 20% were seen once. The data belong to a study of identical twins. General study results and limits: Analyses of zero insertions could be partly confounded by invariant MAIT and iNKT cells.

These data were also filed under a second study, of T cells expressing NK-cell markers.

Sequencing was done on a sample of PBMCs. The receptor was derived from a woman aged 18 to 35 in good health.

CDR3 sequence: CASSLTGTASYEQYF. The DNA of the CDR3 is TGCGCCAGCAGCTTGACCGGGACAGCTTCCTACGAGCAGTACTTC. The rearrangement links TRBV5-1 to TRBJ2-7, with 7 bases that match TRBD1. CDR1 and CDR2 (germline): SGHRS, YFSETQ. The CDR3 loop spans 15 amino acids. The V and J ends lost 1 base and 1 base, in that order; junction bases with no gene match: 5.